This TCR beta chain was documented in a study of blood T cell repertoires in COVID-19. Study details: The United States, Italy and Spain provided the acute and convalescent COVID-19 samples.

How the authors handled the data: Amplification with reference gene primers provided the estimates of nucleated cell counts. The data were produced by immunoSEQ multiplex PCR, yet TCRdb's version contains in-frame clones alone and is incomplete. The V and J calls and clone size were taken over from that table, and D and trimming were inferred from the DNA. The data contain fewer than 250,000 clones, approximately 80% of them seen just once; the ten biggest clones take up 4.7%. Germline-derived CDR1 and CDR2 are MRHNA and SNTAGT. This CDR3 region has 14 residues. Trimming shortened V by 5 bases and J by 1 base, and 11 bases separated the two germline ends.

The chain is built from TRBV6-4 and TRBJ1-1; maybe TRBD1 (6 bases). This sequence originates from a woman aged 70 to 79 with acute or convalescent COVID-19. The sequencing input was peripheral blood. This CDR3 reads CASSYREGNTEAFF. CDR3 coding DNA: TGTGCCAGCAGTTACAGGGAAGGGAACACTGAAGCTTTCTTT.